Listed below are T cell receptor beta chains from one sample, sequenced in a study of cytomegalovirus exposure and HLA in healthy donors. Assay used: immunoSEQ multiplex PCR; TCRdb lists only in-frame clones, some missing. The sample lists 87,000 or so clones, 60% to 80% occurring once. Sequencing was performed on PBMCs. The receptor set was obtained from a man between 60 and 70 years old in good health and CMV-seronegative. Both conserved end residues are part of each CDR3.

V gene	J gene	CDR3 protein
TRBV7-9	TRBJ2-5	CASSPGQVQETQYF
TRBV7-9	TRBJ2-7	CASSAQLYEQYF
TRBV19	TRBJ1-6	CASSMPGQGTNSPLHF
TRBV6-1	TRBJ1-4	CASSEASGTGYQKLFF
TRBV6-4	TRBJ1-3	CASNGQSCSGNTIYF
TRBV7-3	TRBJ2-3	CASSLRASGGSTDTQYF
TRBV7-8	TRBJ1-2	CASSPGQGAYGYTF
TRBV29-1	TRBJ2-3	CSVEDGGNTDTQYF
TRBV21-1	TRBJ1-6	CASSKRTCYGDSPLHF
TRBV5-1	TRBJ1-3	CASSLEQGAGNTIYF
TRBV4-1	TRBJ2-2	CASSQDLTNTGELFF
TRBV19	TRBJ2-7	CASSTAGTGIYEQYF
TRBV2	TRBJ2-1	CASKALAGYNEQFF
TRBV6-1	TRBJ2-1	CASKRAGDIYNEQFF
TRBV27	TRBJ2-5	CASTSPRGTGTQYF
TRBV6-5	TRBJ1-4	CASSYRTRGEKLFF
TRBV9	TRBJ1-2	CASSPRGISYGYTF
TRBV5-1	TRBJ2-6	CASRAQPTGANVLTF
TRBV4-2	TRBJ1-2	CASSQGGGADYGYTF
TRBV18	TRBJ1-2	CASSPGQDPSYGYTF
TRBV28	TRBJ1-3	CASSFTGTVSGNTIYF
TRBV6-5	TRBJ2-6	CASGAGGSGANVLTF
TRBV27	TRBJ2-1	CASSSGQGLNEQFF
TRBV10-3	TRBJ2-5	CAISESKGGGETQYF
TRBV7-3	TRBJ2-3	CASSPRDVRDTQYF
TRBV11-3	TRBJ2-7	CASSQSPSGRTYEQYF
TRBV7-6	TRBJ1-3	CASSLRGAGIDSGNTIYF
TRBV13	TRBJ2-5	CASRSGTEETQYF
TRBV7-9	TRBJ2-3	CASSDGLAGFTDTQYF
TRBV7-3	TRBJ2-7	CASSLGAGEAYEQYF
TRBV19	TRBJ1-1	CASSIDYRAEAFF
TRBV2	TRBJ2-7	CASSALAGESRYEQYF
TRBV7-9	TRBJ2-5	CASSLLAGVETQYF
TRBV13	TRBJ2-7	CASSPGQGVSYEQYF
TRBV6-6	TRBJ1-5	CASSSVISNQPQHF
TRBV11-3	TRBJ1-1	CASSDSGDTEAFF
TRBV11-3	TRBJ2-7	CASSPPGQGSYEQYF
TRBV19	TRBJ1-2	CASSTTAPVDRVRGYTF
TRBV11-3	TRBJ2-1	CASSLGGLAGDYNEQFF
TRBV10-1	TRBJ2-3	CASSVGAPRDTQYF
TRBV7-9	TRBJ1-1	CSSSFEAREGAFF
TRBV9	TRBJ2-7	CASSAKGASGPLYEQYF
TRBV7-9	TRBJ1-4	CSSKESELFF
TRBV18	.	CASSVEAGAYYEQYF
TRBV6-5	TRBJ1-1	CASRPLTGTEAFF
TRBV5-6	TRBJ2-7	CASSPIGSGYEQYF
TRBV9	TRBJ1-2	CASSARGTNYGYTF
TRBV5-6	TRBJ2-5	CASSSPTGDETQYF
TRBV7-3	TRBJ2-7	CASSPLPSPGGQQYF
TRBV5-6	TRBJ2-4	CASSLAVLAGGNIQYF
TRBV6-4	TRBJ2-1	CASSDSGMPYNEQFF
TRBV11-2	TRBJ2-1	CASSFLSGRTDEQFF
TRBV23-1	TRBJ2-7	CASSQSGGGPYSYEQYF
TRBV7-8	TRBJ1-5	CASSLGQDKAHQPQHF
TRBV7-8	TRBJ2-3	CASSLGGTGDTDTQYF
TRBV29-1	TRBJ1-1	CSASGGVTEAFF
TRBV18	TRBJ2-7	CASSQDRVGSYEQYF
TRBV11-3	TRBJ2-2	CASSLPLVRELFF
TRBV6-5	TRBJ2-6	CASSRLSGANVLTF
TRBV19	TRBJ2-7	CASSIPDRGQGAYEQYF